The subject of this entry is one T cell receptor beta chain. There is no known antigen for this receptor. No much larger clone is present one base from it, and per-base qualities are unavailable. Library generation was performed with 5' RACE. For sequencing, a NextSeq 500 was employed. Unique molecular identifiers were attached to individual cDNA molecules in the TCR library protocol so that sequencing error and PCR bias could be corrected. TCR alpha and beta chains were both sequenced, and the abundances of alpha and beta sequences in each sample were closely correlated with each other. Per the original workflow: Decombinator V4 was used to annotate the V gene, J gene and CDR3 of the TCR sequences. TCRs were defined as expanded if a significant change between any two time points was detected under a Poisson model with p below 0.0001. TCR abundances were normalised to the total number of TCRs sequenced per sample and were expressed as counts per million. TRAV1-2 paired with TRAJ12, TRAJ20 or TRAJ33 defined MAIT TCRs, while TRAV10 paired with TRAJ18 defined iNKT TCRs. A search of VDJdb, accessed on 1 November 2021, was run for TCRs annotated to CMV, EBV and SARS-CoV-2, with TCRs annotated for multiple antigens excluded. TCRdb trimmed public reads at Q25 via fastp, called clones via MiXCR and kept in-frame beta chains. Each entry is one CDR3 protein sequence, shown with its most common DNA and genes. The V and J calls come from TCRdb's annotation, not from the publication. The sample profile shows some 98,000 distinct CDR3 sequences; approximately 11% of them were found once. The ten largest make up approximately 5.4% of the sample.

From cysteine to phenylalanine, the CDR3 is 14 amino acids long. Only the CDR3 part of the read is kept: 42 bases, read in frame from the first base. Taken from the germline V gene, the CDR1 and CDR2 loops are SNHLY and FYNNEI. Trimming costs V 4 bases and J 3 bases, and their ends lie 9 bases apart. These data belong to a study of early T cells in non-severe SARS-CoV-2 infection (dated by TCRdb to the early 2020s). About the investigation overall: Because TCR sequencing was done on bulk RNA from unsorted whole blood, the alpha and beta chains could not be paired. Results and caveats for the whole study, not just this receptor: VDJdb matching was skewed toward anti-spike CD8 responses and likely underestimated virus-specific expansions, missing private and CD4 specificities.

A case-control design nested within a healthcare worker cohort in London, UK, was used, with weekly nasopharyngeal swab PCR tests and blood sampling performed. Healthcare workers were enrolled in the week of the UK lockdown, from 23 to 31 March 2020, and were followed every week for up to 16 weeks. The sequence links TRBV2 to TRBJ2-2, with the D gene call left open. Source material: whole blood. The source is an adult who was a healthcare worker with PCR-confirmed SARS-CoV-2 infection or an uninfected control (not recorded which). For the CDR3, the sequence is CASSVLVDTGELFF. The DNA is as follows: TGTGCCAGCAGTGTCTTGGTGGACACCGGGGAGCTGTTTTTT.